A single sample gave rise to the 32 T cell receptor beta chains below, sequenced in a study of tissue T cells after allogeneic stem cell transplantation. The table came from immunoSEQ multiplex PCR; TCRdb's copy has only in-frame clones and leaves some out. The table includes 48,000 or so clones, around 69% detected once. Sequenced input: sorted cells pooled from one or two spleens. Source of these receptors: a pool of C57BL/6 mice in good health.

Regarding this clone: Gene names refer to mouse genes. The observed sequence ends 1 residue before the CDR3 terminus, with the missing tail filled in from the germline J gene. This sequence joins TRBV20 and TRBJ1-4; TRBD1 matches 7 bases. The V and J ends lost 0 bases and 7 bases, in that order; junction bases with no gene match: 8. CDR3 length: 15 amino acids. Germline V CDR1 and CDR2: GFQATS, STVNSAI. The DNA read from the CDR3 is TGTGGTGCTAGGGATTCGGCAGGGGGAGGCGAAAGATTATTT. Its translation: CGARDSAGGGERLF. Given in full, the CDR3 is CGARDSAGGGERLFF.

A remark on this clone: Gene names are the mouse ones. The sequence runs out 1 residue before the end of the CDR3; the remainder is reconstructed from the germline J gene. The gene calls are TRBV20 and TRBJ1-1, with D hard to call. CDR1 and CDR2 (germline): GFQATS, STVNSAI. V lost 2 bases to trimming and J lost 3 bases, with 7 bases between them. The CDR3 sequence is 12 residues long. CDR3: CGARNGDTEVFF. Incomplete CDR3 DNA: TGTGGTGCTAGGAACGGGGACACAGAAGTCTTC.

This clone was observed once. Genes here carry mouse names. The CDR3 goes on 1 residue after the read ends, and that part is filled in from the germline J gene. The chain has TRBV12-1 and TRBJ2-2; 8 bases agree with TRBD1. J was trimmed by 1 base and V by 1 base; bases with no gene match: 1. CDR3 length equals 15 residues. Germline CDR1 is SGHSN and CDR2 is HYEKVE. The CDR3 spells CASSLGTGNTGQLYF. The DNA read from the CDR3 is TGTGCCAGCTCTCTGGGGACAGGAAACACCGGGCAGCTCTAC.

Comment on this clone: All gene names here are mouse names. Coverage ceases 1 residue before the CDR3 finishes, and the germline J gene fills in the end. J is TRBJ1-4 and V is TRBV12-1; D unclear. V was shortened by 0 bases and J by 4 bases, with 5 bases between the two germline ends. CDR1 is SGHSN, CDR2 HYEKVE, per germline. The CDR3 totals 13 residues. CDR3 bases read: TGTGCCAGCTCTCTCGGCAGCAACGAAAGATTATTT. Encoded protein: CASSLGSNERLF. The CDR3 in full is CASSLGSNERLFF.

Turning to this clone: Gene names refer to mouse genes. The sequence runs out 1 residue before the end of the CDR3; the remainder is reconstructed from the germline J gene. V and J are TRBV3 and TRBJ2-3; 11 nucleotides align to TRBD2. Germline-derived CDR1 and CDR2 are SNHLY and FYNGKV (reference sequence). V lost 3 bases, J lost 0 bases, and 2 bases stayed unmatched. The CDR3 is 16 residues long. CDR3 DNA, as far as it was read: TGTGCCAGCAGCTTCGGGACTGGGGGTAGTGCAGAAACGCTGTAT. Amino acid sequence: CASSFGTGGSAETLY. The entire CDR3 protein is CASSFGTGGSAETLYF. Full variable domain (missing parts from reference TRBV3 and TRBJ2-3): GPKVLQIPSHQIIDMGQMVTLNCDPVSNHLYFYWYKQILGQQMEFLVNFYNGKVMEKSKLFKDQFSVERPDGSYFTLKIQPTALEDSAVYFCASSFGTGGSAETLYFGSGTRLTVL.

Worth noting for this clone: Gene names refer to mouse genes. The read terminates 1 residue ahead of where the CDR3 ends, so the germline J gene completes it. The chain joins TRBV12-2 to TRBJ2-7, with 9 bases lining up with TRBD1. Germline V gene data show CDR1 as SGHLS and CDR2 as HYDKME. Trimming cost V 2 bases and J 5 bases; bases outside gene matches: 3. The CDR3 is 13 residues long. The sequenced part of the CDR3 DNA is TGTGCCAGCTCTCCGGGACAGGGCGATGAACAGTAC. It specifies CASSPGQGDEQY. The full-length CDR3 reads as CASSPGQGDEQYF.

Details on this clone: The genes are named according to mouse. Read data end 1 residue before the CDR3 end; the end is taken from the germline J gene. V and J are TRBV26 and TRBJ1-3; D uncertain. This CDR3 region has 14 residues. In germline, CDR1 is KGHPV, CDR2 FQNQEV (reference sequence). V gave up 0 bases and J gave up 0 bases, with 3 bases separating them. The covered CDR3 bases are TGTGCCAGCAGTCTGTCAGTTTCTGGAAATACGCTCTAT. This encodes CASSLSVSGNTLY. The CDR3, in full, reads CASSLSVSGNTLYF.

For this clone: Gene names follow the mouse nomenclature. The CDR3 DNA, read in part, is TGCACCTGCAGTGCGGACACAGGGGGCACTCAAAACACCTTGTAC. The encoded protein is CTCSADTGGTQNTLY. In full, the CDR3 is CTCSADTGGTQNTLYF. The rearrangement joins TRBV1 to TRBJ2-4; 9 nucleotides line up with TRBD1. The CDR3 is cut off 1 residue early in the read; its end comes from the germline J gene. With V trimmed by 3 bases and J by 2 bases, 6 bases remained unmatched. This CDR3 contains 16 residues. Germline loops: CDR1 NSQYPW, CDR2 LRSPGD (reference sequence).

As concerns this clone: Gene names and germline refer to mouse. The read finishes 1 residue shy of the CDR3 end, and the germline J gene is used to complete it. The V gene is TRBV15, the J gene TRBJ2-2, with D uncertain. The V end was cut by 3 bases, the J end by 3 bases, with 8 bases between. This CDR3 comprises 14 residues. The germline V gene has CDR1 SGHND and CDR2 FRSKSL. The CDR3 loop reads CASSFMGDTGQLYF. CDR3 DNA (partial): TGTGCCAGCAGTTTCATGGGTGACACCGGGCAGCTCTAC.

To note about this clone: Mouse names are used for the genes. The CDR3 end falls 1 residue outside the read, so it is completed with the germline J gene. The chain couples TRBV13-3 to TRBJ2-3; 8 bases map to TRBD2. The CDR3 runs to 15 residues. Per germline, CDR1 NNHDY and CDR2 SYVADS. V shed 0 bases, J shed 0 bases, and the junction held 0 bases outside the gene matches. CDR3 sequence reads: CASSDVGGSAETLYF. CDR3 bases read: TGTGCCAGCAGTGATGTGGGGGGGAGTGCAGAAACGCTGTAT.

Regarding this clone: Gene and germline names: mouse. Read data end 1 residue before the CDR3 end; the end is taken from the germline J gene. The rearrangement joins TRBV5 to TRBJ1-1; no clear D. With 2 bases removed from V and 6 bases from J, the gap between germline ends came to 7 bases. There are 12 residues in the CDR3. The germline gives CDR1 LGHNA, CDR2 YNLKQL (reference sequence). The sequenced part of the CDR3 DNA is TGTGCCAGCAGCCAACAAGGACCAGAAGTCTTC. This sequence encodes CASSQQGPEVF. The entire CDR3 protein reads CASSQQGPEVFF.

As concerns this clone: Mouse gene names and germline throughout. From the germline J gene comes the end of the CDR3, since the read stops 1 residue before it. The genes are TRBV16 and TRBJ2-2; weak D call: TRBD1 (5 bases). V lost 3 bases, J lost 4 bases, and 12 bases lay in between. The V gene's germline CDR1 is SGHSA and CDR2 FRNQAP. The CDR3 consists of 15 residues. The CDR3 sequence is CASSFVQGGTGQLYF. The sequenced CDR3 bases are TGTGCAAGCAGCTTTGTGCAGGGAGGCACCGGGCAGCTCTAC.

About this clone itself: The genes and germline here are from mouse. The read ends 1 residue early relative to the CDR3; the germline J gene fills the gap. The chain employs TRBV4 and TRBJ1-1; TRBD1 agrees at 9 bases. Germline V gives CDR1 LGHDT, CDR2 YNNKQL (reference sequence). The CDR3 consists of 12 residues. Germline trimming cut 4 bases from V and 8 bases from J; bases unmatched to any gene: 2. The part of the CDR3 DNA that was read is TGTGCCAGCAGCTTAACAGGGGGCGAAGTCTTC. It translates to CASSLTGGEVF. The CDR3, in full, reads CASSLTGGEVFF.

Note on this clone: Germline and genes: mouse. The read terminates 1 residue before the CDR3 end, so the remaining end is supplied by the germline J gene. The chain is built from TRBV3 and TRBJ2-3; D not certain. Between the trimmed V and J ends, which lost 4 bases and 0 bases, there was a span of 8 bases. The CDR3 totals 14 residues. Per germline, CDR1 SNHLY and CDR2 FYNGKV (reference sequence). CDR3 DNA, as far as it was read: TGTGCCAGCAGCTCCCTGTCTAGTGCAGAAACGCTGTAT. Encoded protein: CASSSLSSAETLY. The full CDR3 is CASSSLSSAETLYF. The whole variable domain, remainder taken from reference TRBV3 and TRBJ2-3, is GPKVLQIPSHQIIDMGQMVTLNCDPVSNHLYFYWYKQILGQQMEFLVNFYNGKVMEKSKLFKDQFSVERPDGSYFTLKIQPTALEDSAVYFCASSSLSSAETLYFGSGTRLTVL.

Note on this clone: Germline and genes here are mouse. The read ends 1 residue shy of where the CDR3 ends; the end is completed using the germline J gene. V gene TRBV2 combines with J gene TRBJ1-4; D is uncertain. Per the germline V gene, CDR1 is LGHNA and CDR2 is YSYQKL. This CDR3 region has 13 residues. V shed 0 bases and J shed 4 bases, with 3 bases lying between them. The sequenced part of the CDR3 DNA is TGTGCCAGCAGCCAAGATATCAACGAAAGATTATTT. Residues: CASSQDINERLF. The whole CDR3 region reads CASSQDINERLFF.

As to this clone: The gene symbols are mouse symbols. Coverage ceases 1 residue before the CDR3 finishes, and the germline J gene fills in the end. V gene TRBV2 combines with J gene TRBJ1-3; tentatively, D is TRBD1 (6 bases). This CDR3 has 16 residues. CDR1 LGHNA and CDR2 YSYQKL come from the germline V gene. The V gene lost 0 bases and the J gene lost 0 bases, with 9 bases spanning the gap. The sequenced part of the CDR3 DNA is TGTGCCAGCAGCCAAGAGACGGGGGCTTCTGGAAATACGCTCTAT. Translating gives CASSQETGASGNTLY. The CDR3 as a whole reads CASSQETGASGNTLYF. The whole variable domain, filled in from reference TRBV2 and TRBJ1-3, reads DPKIIQKPKYLVAVTGSEKILICEQYLGHNAMYWYRQSAKKPLEFMFSYSYQKLMDNQTASSRFQPQSSKKNHLDLQITALKPDDSATYFCASSQETGASGNTLYFGEGSRLIVV.

As to this clone: Gene names are the mouse ones. The read stops 1 residue short of the end of the CDR3; the missing end is completed from the germline J gene. The chain employs TRBV12-2 and TRBJ2-3, with TRBD2 identical over 12 bases. V lost 4 bases and J lost 4; bases outside the gene matches: 5. The CDR3 extends over 15 amino acids. Looked up from germline, CDR1 is SGHLS and CDR2 is HYDKME. The DNA read from the CDR3 is TGTGCCAGCTCCCGACTGGGGGGGCGCACAGAAACGCTGTAT. Translated: CASSRLGGRTETLY. The whole CDR3 sequence reads CASSRLGGRTETLYF. Combining the CDR3 with reference TRBV12-2 and TRBJ2-3 gives the whole variable domain NSGVVQSPRYIIKGKGERSILKCIPISGHLSVAWYQQTQGQELKFFIQHYDKMERDKGNLPSRFSVQQFDDYHSEMNMSALELEDSAVYFCASSRLGGRTETLYFGSGTRLTVL.

In its sample, this clone was seen a few times. The genes and germline here are from mouse. With the read ending 1 residue before the CDR3 end, the germline J gene is used to fill in that end. The genes are TRBV13-2 and TRBJ1-5; D remains unclear. CDR1 is NNHNN and CDR2 is SYGAGS in the germline V gene (reference sequence). Trimming shortened V by 1 base and J by 9 bases, and 8 bases separated the two germline ends. The CDR3 extends over 12 amino acids. The sequenced part of the CDR3 DNA is TGTGCCAGCGGTGATAAGCGGTTGGCTCCGCTT. This encodes CASGDKRLAPL. The entire CDR3 reads CASGDKRLAPLF.

Notes on this clone: The germline and genes are mouse ones. The sequenced fragment ends 1 residue before the CDR3 boundary, so the rest is inferred from the germline J gene. This rearrangement joins TRBV13-3 to TRBJ2-7; 11 bases agree with TRBD2. The length of the CDR3 is 14 residues. The ends lost 3 bases at V and 7 bases at J; junction bases unmatched: 6. CDR1 NNHDY and CDR2 SYVADS come from the germline V gene. The CDR3 here is CASSGRTGGREQYF. Partial CDR3 DNA: TGTGCCAGCAGTGGAAGGACTGGGGGGAGGGAACAGTAC.

A word on this clone: The gene names given are mouse names. The read comes to an end 1 residue before the CDR3 does, leaving the germline J gene to fill in the end. The chain uses TRBV4 and TRBJ2-7, with 14 bases matching TRBD2. The CDR3 is 16 amino acids. J lost 2 bases, V lost 4 bases, and 4 bases had no gene match. Germline values: CDR1 LGHDT, CDR2 YNNKQL (reference sequence). CDR3 bases read: TGTGCCAGCAGCTGGGACTGGGGGGGCCTTCCCTATGAACAGTAC. Amino acids: CASSWDWGGLPYEQY. The full-length CDR3 reads as CASSWDWGGLPYEQYF.

On this clone: Gene names and germline match the mouse. The read ends 1 residue early relative to the CDR3; the germline J gene fills the gap. The chain recombines TRBV31 with TRBJ2-3, with 7 bases matching TRBD2. Germline V lookup: CDR1 GKSSPN, CDR2 SITVG. This CDR3 has 15 amino acids. With 1 base clipped from V and 0 bases from J, the junction kept 4 bases outside the gene matches. CDR3 DNA (partial): TGTGCCTGGAGTCCACTGGGGCCTAGTGCAGAAACGCTGTAT. Amino acid sequence: CAWSPLGPSAETLY. The entire CDR3 protein reads CAWSPLGPSAETLYF. Variable domain in full (rest from reference TRBV31 and TRBJ2-3): AQTIHQWPVAEIKAVGSPLSLGCTIKGKSSPNLYWYWQATGGTLQQLFYSITVGQVESVVQLNLSASRPKDDQFILSTEKLLLSHSGFYLCAWSPLGPSAETLYFGSGTRLTVL.

Details on this clone: All gene names here are mouse names. The read halts 1 residue ahead of the CDR3 end, with the missing end drawn from the germline J gene. The same CDR3 arises from other DNA sequences in this sample as well. The rearrangement uses TRBV1 and TRBJ1-6; D call uncertain. TRBJ1-6 belongs to the ORF category, with a function that is uncertain. Germline loops: CDR1 NSQYPW, CDR2 LRSPGD (reference sequence). CDR3 length: 14 residues. Trimming cost V 1 base and J 4 bases, with 5 bases left between them. The CDR3 here is CTCSAGQYNSPLYF. The part of the CDR3 DNA that was read is TGCACCTGCAGTGCAGGCCAGTATAATTCGCCCCTCTAC.

About this clone itself: The genes are named according to mouse. Read coverage stops 1 residue before the CDR3 terminus; the germline J gene supplies the remainder. V gene TRBV26 combines with J gene TRBJ1-5; possible D gene TRBD1, 5 bases. Germline V gene sequence: CDR1 KGHPV, CDR2 FQNQEV (reference sequence). The CDR3 sequence is 12 residues long. The V end lost 0 bases, the J end lost 9 bases, and 6 bases lay between the germline ends. CDR3 DNA, as far as it was read: TGTGCCAGCAGTCTGTCAAGGGGGGCTCCGCTT. Translation: CASSLSRGAPL. The CDR3 as a whole reads CASSLSRGAPLF.

A note on this clone: Mouse gene names and germline throughout. The CDR3 end falls 1 residue outside the read, so it is completed with the germline J gene. V usage is TRBV31 and J usage is TRBJ2-3, with D possibly being TRBD2 (6 bases). The germline V gene encodes CDR1 GKSSPN and CDR2 SITVG. Trimming shortened V by 0 bases and J by 0 bases, and 7 bases separated the two germline ends. The CDR3 consists of 14 residues. The CDR3 protein is CAWSLGTSAETLYF. The CDR3 bases that were read are TGTGCCTGGAGTCTGGGGACTAGTGCAGAAACGCTGTAT.

Only a few counts were recorded for this clone. Gene names follow the mouse nomenclature. The sequence runs out 1 residue before the end of the CDR3; the remainder is reconstructed from the germline J gene. J is TRBJ1-4 and V is TRBV3; TRBD1 is a possible D gene (5 bases). Trimming shortened V by 1 base and J by 2 bases, and 5 bases separated the two germline ends. CDR1 and CDR2 from the germline V gene are SNHLY and FYNGKV (reference sequence). The CDR3 is 14 residues long. CDR3 DNA (partial): TGTGCCAGCAGCTTAGGGACATCCAACGAAAGATTATTT. This encodes CASSLGTSNERLF. The full CDR3 protein is CASSLGTSNERLFF.

This clone turned up a few times. Gene names follow the mouse nomenclature. This same CDR3 is encoded by further DNA sequences in the sample. The CDR3 bases that were read are TGTGCCAGCAGTATCAGGGGTAGTCAAAACACCTTGTAC. It codes for CASSIRGSQNTLY. The CDR3, in full, reads CASSIRGSQNTLYF. This rearrangement joins TRBV19 to TRBJ2-4; D might be TRBD1 (6 bases). With the read ending 1 residue before the CDR3 end, the germline J gene is used to fill in that end. In germline, CDR1 is FNHDT, CDR2 SITEND (reference sequence). This CDR3 has 14 amino acids. V lost 2 bases to trimming and J lost 0 bases, with 7 bases between them.

The sample holds one count of this clone. The gene names given are mouse names. The read ends 1 residue before the CDR3 terminus; that terminus is restored from the germline J gene. The gene calls are TRBV19 and TRBJ2-4, with 13 bases lining up with TRBD2. The germline V gene encodes CDR1 FNHDT and CDR2 SITEND (reference sequence). The ends lost 4 bases at V and 2 bases at J; junction bases unmatched: 4. This CDR3 spans 16 amino acids. CDR3 bases read: TGTGCCAGCAGTCCGGACTGGGGGGGCCATCAAAACACCTTGTAC. Translating gives CASSPDWGGHQNTLY. The complete CDR3 sequence is CASSPDWGGHQNTLYF.

Concerning this clone itself: Gene names refer to mouse genes. The CDR3 extends 1 residue past the end of the read, so its final part is completed from the germline J gene. The chain joins TRBV1 to TRBJ1-2; D call uncertain. The CDR3 is 15 amino acids. Per germline, CDR1 NSQYPW and CDR2 LRSPGD (reference sequence). V was shortened by 0 bases and J by 0 bases, with 8 bases between the two germline ends. The sequenced CDR3 bases are TGCACCTGCAGTGCAGATCGGGAACCAAACTCCGACTACACC. This codes for CTCSADREPNSDYT. The whole CDR3 sequence is CTCSADREPNSDYTF.

A note on this clone: Any gene name here is a mouse gene name. Read coverage stops 1 residue before the CDR3 terminus; the germline J gene supplies the remainder. The chain uses TRBV31 and TRBJ2-2; the D is unclear. The germline gives CDR1 GKSSPN, CDR2 SITVG. The CDR3 consists of 15 residues. V gave up 0 bases and J gave up 0 bases, with 8 bases separating them. CDR3 protein: CAWSLGQANTGQLYF. The CDR3 bases that were read are TGTGCCTGGAGTCTAGGGCAGGCAAACACCGGGCAGCTCTAC.

A note on this clone: The gene names given are mouse names. The read gets to within 1 residue of the CDR3 end, and the germline J gene fills in the rest. The rearrangement links TRBV16 to TRBJ1-4; D is ambiguous. The CDR3 is 12 residues long. V lost 3 bases and J lost 5, with 4 bases in between. Germline-derived CDR1 and CDR2 are SGHSA and FRNQAP. CDR3 protein: CASSLRNERLFF. The sequenced part of the CDR3 DNA is TGTGCAAGCAGCTTGAGGAACGAAAGATTATTT.

On this clone itself: Mouse names are used for the genes. Sequencing ends 1 residue short of the CDR3 end; the germline J gene provides the rest. The genes are TRBV16 and TRBJ2-2; TRBD2 might be the D (7 bases). Trimming left V 1 base short and J 4 bases short, with 13 bases between. The CDR3 is made up of 16 amino acids. The V gene's germline CDR1 is SGHSA and CDR2 FRNQAP. The CDR3 sequence: CASSLGWGARTGQLYF. The covered CDR3 bases are TGTGCAAGCAGCTTAGGTTGGGGGGCGCGCACCGGGCAGCTCTAC.

This clone was seen more than once but under ten times. All gene names here are mouse names. The observed sequence ends 1 residue before the CDR3 terminus, with the missing tail filled in from the germline J gene. V gene TRBV3 combines with J gene TRBJ2-7; TRBD1 aligns across 7 bases. Losses at the gene ends were 3 bases for V and 7 bases for J; bases not matched to a gene: 3. This CDR3 spans 12 amino acids. Looked up from germline, CDR1 is SNHLY and CDR2 is FYNGKV (reference sequence). The CDR3 loop is CASSFTGDEQYF. The covered CDR3 bases are TGTGCCAGCAGCTTCACAGGGGACGAACAGTAC.